This TCR beta chain stems from a study of identical twins. Details on this clonotype: Its matching antigen is unknown.

Study conclusions and caveats: Conclusions were drawn cross-sectionally by statistical analysis, without following the same donors.

This CDR3 spans 15 amino acids. The V gene's germline CDR1 is MNHEY and CDR2 SVGAGI. V was trimmed by 2 bases and J by 2 bases, leaving 11 bases between them. TCRdb passed the 5' RACE reads through MiXCR, listing each CDR3 protein once. Among 700,000 or so distinct CDR3 sequences listed, 20% to 25% were seen once. These same data were also listed under a study on T cells expressing NK-cell markers. According to that study: It was from sorted CD3+CD56+NKG2C+, CD3+CD56+NKG2C- and CD3+CD56-NKG2C+ T cells that TCR beta repertoires came. Several experiments employed an anti-gamma-delta TCR antibody to confine sorting to alpha-beta TCR T cells. These clonotypes, the leaders elsewhere, also led the CD3+CD56-NKG2C+ fraction in a handful of donors.

The sequence was collected from a woman in her late teens or twenties in good health. Sequencing input: PBMCs. The chain joins TRBV6-5 to TRBJ2-3; tentatively, D is TRBD2 (6 bases). The CDR3 loop is CASSYGAGTTDTQYF. In nucleotides, the CDR3 is TGTGCCAGCAGTTACGGTGCGGGGACCACAGATACGCAGTATTTT.